This T cell receptor (beta chain) appears in the sequencing data of a study of blood T cell repertoires in COVID-19. Overall study context: Sites across the United States, Italy and Spain contributed samples from acute and convalescent COVID-19. T cells, B-cell-depleted T cells, or PBMCs provided the cDNA or gDNA that served as material.

As processed by the authors: Researchers report that nucleated cell counts were estimated from reference gene primer amplification. Sequencing was performed with immunoSEQ multiplex PCR; in TCRdb, only in-frame clones are kept and a portion is missing. Clone size and V and J calls were adopted from that table, with D and trimming inferred from the DNA. The sample has approximately 90,000 clones, about 80% seen once. This clone was counted only a few times. The CDR3 totals 14 residues. The germline V and J ends were trimmed by 9 bases and 6 bases, with 17 bases remaining between them. Looked up from germline, CDR1 is MNHEY and CDR2 is SVGAGI.

The source material was peripheral blood. The clonotype comes from a human donor in a cohort sampled during active COVID-19. The V and J genes are TRBV6-5 and TRBJ1-4; D ambiguous. The CDR3, as DNA: TGTGCCAGTCGCGATTCGGGGTGGGATGAAAAACTGTTTTTT. The encoded protein is CASRDSGWDEKLFF.